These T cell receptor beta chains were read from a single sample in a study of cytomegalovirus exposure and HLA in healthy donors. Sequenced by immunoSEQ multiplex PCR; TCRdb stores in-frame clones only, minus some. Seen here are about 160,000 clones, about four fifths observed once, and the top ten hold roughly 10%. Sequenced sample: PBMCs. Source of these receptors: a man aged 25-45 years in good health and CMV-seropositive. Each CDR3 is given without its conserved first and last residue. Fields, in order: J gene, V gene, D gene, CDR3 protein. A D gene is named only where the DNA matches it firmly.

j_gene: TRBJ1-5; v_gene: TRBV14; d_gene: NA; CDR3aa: ASSPFPVGGSNQPQH
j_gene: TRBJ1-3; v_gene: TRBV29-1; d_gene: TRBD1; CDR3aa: SVRQGASGNTIY
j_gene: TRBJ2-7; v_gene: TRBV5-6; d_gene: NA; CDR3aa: ASTLAGEQY
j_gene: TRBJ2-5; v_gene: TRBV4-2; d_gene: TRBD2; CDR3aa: ASSQETSGQGAQY
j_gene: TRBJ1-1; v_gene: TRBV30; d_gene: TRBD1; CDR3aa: AWSRQGAEAF
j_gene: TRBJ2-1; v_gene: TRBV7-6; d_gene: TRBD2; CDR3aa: ASSLVRVASGREHNEQF
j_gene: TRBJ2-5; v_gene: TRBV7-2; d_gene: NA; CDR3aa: ASSLGRQETQY
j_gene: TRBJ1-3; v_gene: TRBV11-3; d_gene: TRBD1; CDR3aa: ASGTGEGNTIY
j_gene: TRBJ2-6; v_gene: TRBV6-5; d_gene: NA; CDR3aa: ASSEVGGANVLT
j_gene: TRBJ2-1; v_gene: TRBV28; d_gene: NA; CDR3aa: ASSLAAAAWFNEQF
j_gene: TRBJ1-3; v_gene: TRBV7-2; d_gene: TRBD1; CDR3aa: ASSPGQLGSGNTIY
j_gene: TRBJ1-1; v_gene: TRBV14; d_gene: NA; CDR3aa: ASSVRPVAF
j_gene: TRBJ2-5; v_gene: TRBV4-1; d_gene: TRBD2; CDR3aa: ASSQDGGEWETQY
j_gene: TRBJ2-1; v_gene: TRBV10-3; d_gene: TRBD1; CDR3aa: AISGVLGQGAGEQF
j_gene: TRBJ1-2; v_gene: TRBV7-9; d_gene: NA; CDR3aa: ASSLTLGTPLYGYT
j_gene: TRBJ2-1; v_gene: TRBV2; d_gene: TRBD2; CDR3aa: ASTSSGSRNEQF
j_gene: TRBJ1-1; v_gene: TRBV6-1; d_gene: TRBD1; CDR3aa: ASSDPGTGTAEAF
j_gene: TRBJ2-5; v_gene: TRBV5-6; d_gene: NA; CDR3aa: ASSPPYRGGETQY
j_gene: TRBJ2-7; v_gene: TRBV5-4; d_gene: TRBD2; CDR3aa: ASSLGTSDYEQY
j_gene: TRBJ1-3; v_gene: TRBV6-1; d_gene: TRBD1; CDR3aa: ASTDQGAGNTIY
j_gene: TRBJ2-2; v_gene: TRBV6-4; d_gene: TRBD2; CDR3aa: ASRREGTGELF
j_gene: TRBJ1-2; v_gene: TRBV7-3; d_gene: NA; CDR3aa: ASSLSDSSYGYT
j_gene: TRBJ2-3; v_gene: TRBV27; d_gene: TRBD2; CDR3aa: ASSLWGGLADSSTDTQY
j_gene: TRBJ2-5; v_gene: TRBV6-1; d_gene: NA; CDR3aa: ASSEGGVVRGETQY
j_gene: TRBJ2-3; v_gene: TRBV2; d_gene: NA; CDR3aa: ASKASSTPVTQY
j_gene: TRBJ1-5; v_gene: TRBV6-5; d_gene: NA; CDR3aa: ASSFGPGNNQPQH
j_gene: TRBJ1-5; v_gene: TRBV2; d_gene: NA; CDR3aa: ASSDLGRAPNQPQH
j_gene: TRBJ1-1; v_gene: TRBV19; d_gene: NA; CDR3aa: ASSIDPGRNTEAF
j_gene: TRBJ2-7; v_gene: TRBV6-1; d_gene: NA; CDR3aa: ASSEAFRTYEQY
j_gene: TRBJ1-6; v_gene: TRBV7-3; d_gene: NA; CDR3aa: ASSLDSENNSPLH
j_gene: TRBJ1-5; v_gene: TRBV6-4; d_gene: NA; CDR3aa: ASSDSPGLSNQPQH
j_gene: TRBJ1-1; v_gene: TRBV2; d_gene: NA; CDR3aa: ASSGDYTEAF
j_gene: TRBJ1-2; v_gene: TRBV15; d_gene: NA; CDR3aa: ATSRDRGLPNYGYT
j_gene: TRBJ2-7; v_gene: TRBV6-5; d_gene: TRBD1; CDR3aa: ASSYSGTGSYEQY
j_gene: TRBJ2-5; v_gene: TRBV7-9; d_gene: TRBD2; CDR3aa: ASSRTSGETQY
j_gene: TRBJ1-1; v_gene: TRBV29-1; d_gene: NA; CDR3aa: SVDGGATEAF
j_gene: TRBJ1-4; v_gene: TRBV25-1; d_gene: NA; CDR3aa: ASMGASATNEKLF
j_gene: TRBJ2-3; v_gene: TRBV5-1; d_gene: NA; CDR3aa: ASSPRGGGFGDTQY
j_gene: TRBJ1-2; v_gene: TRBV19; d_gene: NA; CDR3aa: ASSKLSLGGTNYGYT
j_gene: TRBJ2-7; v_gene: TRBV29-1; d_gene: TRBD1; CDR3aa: SVEKGGEYEQY
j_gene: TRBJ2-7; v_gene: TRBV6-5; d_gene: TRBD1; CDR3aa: ASSEDRTDWEQY
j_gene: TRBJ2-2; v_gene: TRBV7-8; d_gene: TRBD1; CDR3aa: ASSTDRVDGELF
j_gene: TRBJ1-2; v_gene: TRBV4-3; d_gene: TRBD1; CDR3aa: ASSQVEGGEHGYT
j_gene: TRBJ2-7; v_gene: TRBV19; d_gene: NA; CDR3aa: ASSIGPRSVNEQY
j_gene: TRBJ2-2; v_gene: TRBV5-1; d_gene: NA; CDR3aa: ASSLHAGQRVTGELF
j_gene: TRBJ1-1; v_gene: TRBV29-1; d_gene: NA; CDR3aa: SVENPLGQTVNTEAF
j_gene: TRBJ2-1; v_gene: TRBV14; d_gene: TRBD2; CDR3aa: ASSQGGGTVRSSYNEQF
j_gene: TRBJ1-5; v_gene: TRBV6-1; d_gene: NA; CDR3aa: ASSVSGDSNQPQH
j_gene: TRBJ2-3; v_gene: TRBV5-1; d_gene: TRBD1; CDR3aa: ASSLTGTDTQY
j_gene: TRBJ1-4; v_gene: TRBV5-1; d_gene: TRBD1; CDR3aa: ASRQGQGGDEKLF
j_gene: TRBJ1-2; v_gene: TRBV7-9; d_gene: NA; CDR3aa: ASSFQGDYGYT
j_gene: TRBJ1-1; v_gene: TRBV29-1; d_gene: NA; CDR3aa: SSVLNTEAF
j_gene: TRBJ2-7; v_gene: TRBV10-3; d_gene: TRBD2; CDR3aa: AISVAGEGREQY
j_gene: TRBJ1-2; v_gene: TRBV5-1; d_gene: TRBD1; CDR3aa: ASSWPLTGQSDGYT
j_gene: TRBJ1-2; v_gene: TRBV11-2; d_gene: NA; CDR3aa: ASSLGSRGGYGYT
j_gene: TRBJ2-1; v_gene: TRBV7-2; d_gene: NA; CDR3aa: ASSLYGNYNEQF
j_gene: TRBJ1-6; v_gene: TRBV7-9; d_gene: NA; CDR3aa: ASSYTAGGASNSPLH
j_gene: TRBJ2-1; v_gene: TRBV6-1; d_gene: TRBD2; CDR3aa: ASSEAGLAGVGWEQF
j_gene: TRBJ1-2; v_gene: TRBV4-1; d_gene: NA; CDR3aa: ASSQDAAGATPLYGYT